This T cell receptor (beta chain) was sequenced during a study of blood T cell repertoires in COVID-19. The CDR3 is made up of 15 amino acids. Trimming cost V 0 bases and J 9 bases; bases outside gene matches: 9. Germline CDR1 reads SGHKS; CDR2 reads YYEKEE (reference sequence). Clones were read by immunoSEQ multiplex PCR, and TCRdb kept only the in-frame ones, dropping some. There are over 250,000 clones in the sample; 75% to 95% occur only once, and under 3% lies in the top ten. Seattle's enrolled individuals joined amid active infection and were then monitored longitudinally. Sequencing was performed on peripheral blood. This TCR came from a young adult with COVID-19, enrolled during active disease. This sequence joins TRBV5-5 and TRBJ2-1, with TRBD2 identical over 7 bases. CDR3 DNA sequence: TGTGCCAGCAGCTTGGTTGAGGGAGGGCCTGTTGAGCAGTTCTTC. Residues: CASSLVEGGPVEQFF.